Below, 6 T cell receptor beta chains from the same sample are listed, as sequenced in a study of shared clonotypes between healthy human individuals. TCRdb's copy holds only in-frame clones and misses some; the assay was immunoSEQ multiplex PCR. Counted here are more than 2 million clones, 85% to 95% occurring once; the ten biggest clones make up more than 0.1%. Sample: naive CD4+ T cells sorted from blood. The subset: CD45RA+ positively selected. The receptors come from a man younger than 35 in good health.

V usage is TRBV29-1 and J usage is TRBJ2-3; the D call may be TRBD1 or TRBD2 (5 bases each). The germline V and J ends were trimmed by 6 bases and 5 bases, with 18 bases remaining between them. CDR1 is SQVTM, CDR2 ANQGSEA, per germline. This CDR3 has 14 amino acids. In DNA, the CDR3 is TGCAGCGTCGGGGCGGCGGCGTATCGAGATACGCAGTATTTT. This sequence encodes CSVGAAAYRDTQYF.

The chain recombines TRBV7-9 with TRBJ2-7; 7 bases are shared with TRBD2. The germline gives CDR1 SEHNR, CDR2 FQNEAQ (reference sequence). The CDR3 extends over 16 amino acids. The ends lost 4 bases at V and 1 base at J; junction bases unmatched: 10. Written as DNA, the CDR3 is TGTGCCAGCAGCTCCCAGCGGGACGTCGGTTCCTACGAGCAGTACTTC. Residues: CASSSQRDVGSYEQYF.

This chain connects TRBV9 to TRBJ1-3, with D perhaps matching TRBD1 (6 bases). The CDR3 is made up of 13 amino acids. Germline V gives CDR1 SGDLS, CDR2 YYNGEE. Trimming took 3 bases from V and 4 from J, leaving 8 bases between them. The CDR3 loop is CASSGGQGNTIYF. The CDR3 DNA reads as TGTGCCAGCAGCGGTGGACAGGGAAACACCATATATTTT.

This clone came up once. This chain's CDR3 is CASSASLGSTDTQYF. CDR3 DNA sequence: TGCGCCAGCAGCGCTAGTCTGGGGAGCACAGATACGCAGTATTTT. The genes are TRBV5-1 and TRBJ2-3, with D hard to call. Germline values: CDR1 SGHRS, CDR2 YFSETQ. V was cut by 4 bases and J by 0 bases, with 12 bases left in between. The CDR3 runs 15 residues.

This chain uses TRBV19 with TRBJ1-2; D is uncertain. V gave up 3 bases and J gave up 4 bases, with 12 bases separating them. This CDR3 is built from 14 residues. The germline V gene encodes CDR1 LNHDA and CDR2 SQIVND (reference sequence). DNA of the CDR3: TGTGCCAGTAGTATGATGGTCCAGTCCTATGGCTACACCTTC. Encoded protein: CASSMMVQSYGYTF.

The V gene is TRBV6-1, the J gene TRBJ2-7; perhaps TRBD2 as D (6 bases). Germline V gene sequence: CDR1 MNHNS, CDR2 SASEGT. With 6 bases removed from V and 3 bases from J, the gap between germline ends came to 18 bases. CDR3 length: 15 amino acids. CDR3 protein: CASRTTIAVHYEQYF. The CDR3 DNA is TGTGCCAGCAGAACAACGATAGCGGTCCACTACGAGCAGTACTTC.